The present T cell receptor beta chain was sequenced within a study of T cell responses to AZD1222 COVID-19 vaccine. V lost 6 bases, J lost 0 bases, and 6 bases stayed unmatched. There are 15 residues in the CDR3. CDR1 and CDR2 (germline): MDHEN, SYDVKM. The protocol was immunoSEQ multiplex PCR, while the TCRdb copy is restricted to in-frame clones and leaves out a portion. The repertoire holds roughly 96,000 clones, with roughly 90% as singletons. This receptor was identified in an adult who received the AZD1222 COVID-19 vaccine. The J gene is TRBJ2-3, the V gene TRBV28, with 7 bases aligning to TRBD1. Sequencing was performed on peripheral blood, taken 28 days after the second AZD1222 dose. CDR3 sequence: CASSLWTGSTDTQYF. DNA for the CDR3: TGTGCCAGCAGCCTCTGGACAGGTAGCACAGATACGCAGTATTTT.